This T cell receptor (beta chain) was captured in a study of CD8+ T cells in alopecia areata. At the level of the study: A 6-month period off drug followed tofacitinib, which lasted 6 to 18 months.

Extracted RNA was reverse transcribed into cDNA, the sequencing template. Sequencing was performed with immunoSEQ multiplex PCR; in TCRdb, only in-frame clones are kept and a portion is missing. There are 90,000 to 100,000 clones in the sample; about 45% occur only once, and roughly 0.83% lies in the top ten. V was clipped by 6 bases and J by 6 bases; unmatched bases: 11. The CDR3 spans 13 residues. CDR1 GTSNPN and CDR2 SVGIG come from the germline V gene (reference sequence). The V call is TRBV30, the J call TRBJ2-7, with 7 positions matching TRBD1. The specimen was CD4+ T cells sorted from blood. The clonotype was recovered from a human donor with alopecia areata. The CDR3 is CACWGQRYGEQYF. The CDR3 bases are TGTGCCTGCTGGGGACAGCGATACGGCGAGCAGTACTTC.